Below, 3 T cell receptor beta chains from the same sample are listed, as sequenced in a study of OX40 agonist ivuxolimab in advanced cancers. Libraries were prepared by immunoSEQ multiplex PCR; TCRdb keeps only in-frame clonotypes and omits some of them. Of some 70,000 clones detected, about 86% appear once; the ten largest clones hold 0.75%. This material consisted of CD4+ or CD8+ T cells sorted from blood, taken in a trial of the OX40 agonist ivuxolimab. Receptors originate from an adult with an advanced solid tumor such as melanoma, head and neck, liver or kidney cancer.

This clone showed up just once. The chain uses TRBV6-5 and TRBJ1-6, with D perhaps TRBD1 (6 bases). V lost 4 bases, J lost 8 bases, and 15 bases lay in between. Germline V CDR1 and CDR2: MNHEY, SVGAGI. The CDR3 totals 15 residues. The DNA of the CDR3 is TGTGCCAGCAGTTCCGAAGGACAGACCTATTCACCCCTCCACTTT. Its translation is CASSSEGQTYSPLHF.

The count of this clone is one. Additional DNA sequences in this sample encode the identical CDR3. This chain uses TRBV11-3 with TRBJ2-3; D is unclear. V lost 0 bases and J lost 0, with 1 base in between. The length of the CDR3 is 13 residues. Germline V lookup: CDR1 SGHNT, CDR2 YENEEA. The CDR3 bases are TGTGCCAGCAGCTTAGACAGCACAGATACGCAGTATTTT. Amino acid sequence: CASSLDSTDTQYF.

This clone was observed a few times. The chain has TRBV5-1 and TRBJ2-1; D gene ambiguous. V lost 0 bases and J lost 5, with 9 bases in between. Germline CDR1 SGHRS, CDR2 YFSETQ. This CDR3 comprises 14 residues. CDR3 coding DNA: TGCGCCAGCAGCTTGGCACGTGACAACAATGAGCAGTTCTTC. This sequence encodes CASSLARDNNEQFF.